These 32 T cell receptor beta chains were all obtained from the same sample, sequenced in a study of blood T cell repertoires in COVID-19. Sequenced by immunoSEQ multiplex PCR; TCRdb stores in-frame clones only, minus some. The sample has fewer than 350,000 clones, 75% to 90% seen once. The sequenced material came from PBMCs or T cells enriched from blood (not recorded which). These receptors originate from a woman aged 40 to 50 who had recovered from COVID-19.

The rearrangement joins TRBV3-1 (or the pseudogene TRBV3-2) to TRBJ2-7; 8 bases are shared with TRBD1. This CDR3 is built from 14 residues. Germline CDR1 is LGHDT and CDR2 is YNNKEL (reference sequence). With V trimmed by 6 bases and J by 6 bases, 10 bases remained unmatched. The CDR3 DNA is TGTGCCAGCAGTGACCGAGCAGGGGGCGGCGAGCAGTACTTC. This translates into CASSDRAGGGEQYF.

This clone was recorded many times. The chain joins TRBV11-1 to TRBJ1-1, with unresolved D. Trimming removed 5 bases from V and 8 bases from J, with 21 bases in between. Germline CDR1 and CDR2: SGHAT and FQDESV (reference sequence). The length of the CDR3 is 15 residues. The CDR3 DNA reads as TGTGCCAGCAGCCCCAACATGTGGAACAGCCTGGAAGCTTTCTTT. Residues: CASSPNMWNSLEAFF. Based on the CDR3 plus reference TRBV11-1 and TRBJ1-1, the full variable domain is EAEVAQSPRYKITEKSQAVAFWCDPISGHATLYWYRQILGQGPELLVQFQDESVVDDSQLPKDRFSAERLKGVDSTLKIQPAELGDSAMYLCASSPNMWNSLEAFFGQGTRLTVV.

The genes are TRBV10-3 and TRBJ2-7; D perhaps matches TRBD2 (6 bases). CDR1 ENHRY and CDR2 SYGVKD come from the germline V gene. Trimming removed 3 bases from V and 5 bases from J, with 11 bases in between. The CDR3 extends over 13 amino acids. The CDR3 region has the DNA TGTGCCATCAGTGACCGGGCGGGGAACGAGCAGTACTTC. This sequence encodes CAISDRAGNEQYF.

This chain links TRBV19 with TRBJ2-7; 8 nucleotides line up with TRBD1. CDR1 is LNHDA and CDR2 is SQIVND in the germline V gene (reference sequence). Losses at the gene ends were 5 bases for V and 3 bases for J; bases not matched to a gene: 6. The CDR3 loop spans 14 amino acids. CDR3 loop: CASSWGQDYYEQYF. The CDR3 DNA follows: TGTGCCAGTAGTTGGGGACAGGACTACTACGAGCAGTACTTC.

V and J are TRBV7-3 and TRBJ1-2, with a tentative D call TRBD1 (6 bases). This CDR3 is 15 amino acids long. Per germline, CDR1 SGHTA and CDR2 FQGTGA. V dropped 3 bases and J dropped 7 bases, with 18 bases sitting between them. The CDR3: CASSFRPGVLGGYTF. The DNA for the CDR3 is TGTGCCAGCAGCTTTAGGCCAGGGGTTTTAGGTGGCTACACCTTC.

This rearrangement joins TRBV27 to TRBJ1-2; TRBD1 matches 7 bases. The CDR3 sequence is 14 residues long. Germline V CDR1 and CDR2: MNHEY, SMNVEV (reference sequence). Trimming cost V 5 bases and J 3 bases; bases outside gene matches: 6. This chain's CDR3 is CASSPYRGDYGYTF. The DNA for the CDR3 is TGTGCCAGCAGTCCCTACAGGGGTGACTATGGCTACACCTTC.

A few counts support this clone. This chain links TRBV6-1 with TRBJ2-7; D gene unclear. The CDR3 covers 13 residues. CDR1 and CDR2 (germline): MNHNS, SASEGT. Trimming took off 3 bases at V and 0 bases at J, with 6 bases between the two ends. DNA of the CDR3: TGTGCCAGCAGTGACAGGCCCTCCTACGAGCAGTACTTC. Encoded protein: CASSDRPSYEQYF.

The V gene is TRBV29-1, the J gene TRBJ2-2; 9 bases are shared with TRBD1. CDR3 length: 14 residues. V lost 7 bases and J lost 0; bases outside the gene matches: 3. Germline CDR1 is SQVTM and CDR2 is ANQGSEA. The CDR3 spells CSAGTGSNTGELFF. The CDR3 region has the DNA TGCAGCGCTGGGACAGGGTCGAACACCGGGGAGCTGTTTTTT.

V gene TRBV18 combines with J gene TRBJ2-7; 9 bases map to TRBD1. CDR3 length equals 14 residues. The germline CDR1 and CDR2 sequences are KGHSH and LQKENI. V shed 4 bases and J 1 base; nucleotides not matched to a gene: 2. The CDR3 DNA sequence: TGTGCCAGCTCACTTGGGACAGGGTCCTACGAGCAGTACTTC. Amino acids: CASSLGTGSYEQYF.

The chain is built from TRBV25-1 and TRBJ1-2, with a weak D call TRBD1 (6 bases). Germline loops: CDR1 MGHDK, CDR2 SYGVNS. The CDR3 length is 14 residues. V lost 2 bases and J lost 4, with 11 bases in between. The CDR3, as DNA: TGTGCCAGCAGTGAAAACACAGGGCCCTATGGCTACACCTTC. This encodes CASSENTGPYGYTF.

The rearrangement links TRBV6-5 to TRBJ1-1; a weak D match, TRBD1 (6 bases). The CDR3 runs to 12 residues. Germline CDR1 is MNHEY and CDR2 is SVGAGI. V shed 8 bases and J shed 4 bases, with 11 bases lying between them. The CDR3 sequence is CASEGEGTEAFF. The CDR3 nucleotides read TGTGCCAGCGAGGGGGAGGGCACTGAAGCTTTCTTT.

The V call is TRBV9, the J call TRBJ2-2; D is possibly TRBD2 (7 bases). The ends were cut back, 4 bases at V and 7 bases at J, with 20 bases in the middle. Germline V gene data show CDR1 as SGDLS and CDR2 as YYNGEE. This CDR3 spans 16 amino acids. The CDR3 bases are TGTGCCAGCAGCTCGCCAGTCGGGGGGCGTAACGGGGAGCTGTTTTTT. Translating gives CASSSPVGGRNGELFF.

V and J are TRBV3-1 (or the pseudogene TRBV3-2) and TRBJ2-5, with D unclear. Per germline, CDR1 LGHDT and CDR2 YNNKEL (reference sequence). This CDR3 has 13 amino acids. Trimming pared 2 bases from V and 4 bases from J, leaving 8 bases between. CDR3 DNA sequence: TGTGCCAGCAGCCAACTACTCGGAGAGACCCAGTACTTC. It codes for CASSQLLGETQYF.

This chain links TRBV7-2 with TRBJ1-5; perhaps TRBD1 as D (5 bases). The germline CDR1 and CDR2 sequences are SGHTA and FQGNSA. The V and J ends lost 5 bases and 6 bases respectively, with 8 bases between them. The CDR3 totals 12 residues. CDR3 nucleotide sequence: TGTGCCAGCAGCCCAAGGGGTCAGCCCCAGCATTTT. Translation: CASSPRGQPQHF.

The rearrangement joins TRBV7-2 to TRBJ2-5; a weak D match, TRBD2 (6 bases). The V gene's germline CDR1 is SGHTA and CDR2 FQGNSA. V lost 2 bases and J 1 base, leaving 11 bases between the germline ends. The CDR3 consists of 15 residues. This CDR3 is CASSLSGGGQETQYF. The CDR3 region has the DNA TGTGCCAGCAGCTTAAGTGGGGGAGGCCAAGAGACCCAGTACTTC.

The V and J genes are TRBV7-9 and TRBJ1-2, with D perhaps TRBD1 (5 bases). CDR1 SEHNR and CDR2 FQNEAQ come from the germline V gene (reference sequence). The CDR3 spans 13 residues. V lost 5 bases, J lost 8 bases, and 15 bases lay in between. CDR3 loop: CASSTSGTQGYTF. The CDR3 DNA follows: TGTGCCAGCAGCACCTCCGGGACTCAGGGCTACACCTTC.

The rearrangement uses TRBV13 and TRBJ2-7, with D perhaps TRBD2 (6 bases). Per germline, CDR1 PRHDT and CDR2 FYEKMQ (reference sequence). CDR3 size: 12 residues. V lost 5 bases and J lost 5, with 10 bases in between. The CDR3 sequence: CASSPGGNEQYF. The CDR3 DNA is TGTGCCAGCAGCCCTGGGGGGAACGAGCAGTACTTC.

The J gene is TRBJ2-1, the V gene TRBV6-5; TRBD1 matches at 10 bases. Trimming removed 6 bases from V and 3 bases from J; junction bases left unmatched: 5. This CDR3 spans 15 amino acids. Germline lookup yields CDR1 MNHEY and CDR2 SVGAGI. The CDR3 region has the DNA TGTGCCAGCAGCCTGGACAGGGGGAGCTACAATGAGCAGTTCTTC. Amino acid sequence: CASSLDRGSYNEQFF.

The count of this clone is one. The chain couples TRBV30 to TRBJ2-7, with 7 bases identical to TRBD2. This CDR3 is built from 12 residues. V shed 5 bases, J shed 3 bases, and the junction held 4 bases outside the gene matches. Germline CDR1 GTSNPN, CDR2 SVGIG (reference sequence). The CDR3: CAWGLADYEQYF. CDR3 sequence (DNA): TGTGCCTGGGGGCTAGCGGACTACGAGCAGTACTTC. Full variable domain (remainder filled in from reference TRBV30 and TRBJ2-7): SQTIHQWPATLVQPVGSPLSLECTVEGTSNPNLYWYRQAAGRGLQLLFYSVGIGQISSEVPQNLSASRPQDRQFILSSKKLLLSDSGFYLCAWGLADYEQYFGPGTRLTVT.

This chain uses TRBV28 with TRBJ2-3; 9 bases match TRBD2. Germline CDR1 MDHEN, CDR2 SYDVKM. The CDR3 has 14 residues. The CDR3 here is CAVFSGGHVDTQYF. The CDR3 DNA is TGTGCGGTATTTAGCGGGGGCCACGTAGATACGCAGTATTTT.

The rearrangement links TRBV4-3 to TRBJ2-7, with 7 positions matching TRBD2. The CDR3 contains 15 residues. Germline V gene sequence: CDR1 LGHNA, CDR2 YSLEER. The ends lost 0 bases at V and 4 bases at J; junction bases unmatched: 6. For the CDR3, the DNA is TGCGCCAGCAGCCAAGATTGGGGGGGGAGATACGAGCAGTACTTC. It translates to CASSQDWGGRYEQYF.

The chain recombines TRBV7-9 with TRBJ2-7, with TRBD1 matching over 8 bases. Trimming removed 4 bases from V and 2 bases from J; junction bases left unmatched: 7. CDR1 and CDR2 from the germline V gene are SEHNR and FQNEAQ (reference sequence). This CDR3 comprises 15 residues. CDR3 in amino acids: CASSSPDRDPYEQYF. The CDR3 region has the DNA TGTGCCAGCAGCTCCCCGGACAGGGACCCCTACGAGCAGTACTTC.

The genes are TRBV11-2 and TRBJ1-2, with D possibly being TRBD1 (5 bases). CDR3 length: 18 residues. With 0 bases removed from V and 4 bases from J, the gap between germline ends came to 21 bases. The germline V gene has CDR1 SGHAT and CDR2 FQNNGV. The CDR3 is CASSLDPQDGLIGYGYTF. The CDR3 nucleotides are TGTGCCAGCAGCTTAGATCCACAGGATGGGTTGATCGGCTATGGCTACACCTTC.

The CDR3 is CASSLGQETPNYGYTF. CDR3 coding DNA: TGTGCCAGCAGCCTGGGACAGGAGACTCCTAACTATGGCTACACCTTC. The rearrangement joins TRBV7-9 to TRBJ1-2; 8 bases align to TRBD1. V shed 5 bases and J 0 bases; nucleotides not matched to a gene: 8. CDR3 length: 16 amino acids. Per the germline V gene, CDR1 is SEHNR and CDR2 is FQNEAQ (reference sequence).

V is TRBV9 and J is TRBJ1-4, with 7 nucleotides matching TRBD1. The J segment lost 6 bases and the V segment lost 3 bases, leaving 5 bases of the junction unmatched. CDR1 SGDLS and CDR2 YYNGEE come from the germline V gene. The CDR3 totals 14 residues. CDR3 in amino acids: CASSGQGLDEKLFF. As DNA, the CDR3 is TGTGCCAGCAGCGGACAGGGACTGGATGAAAAACTGTTTTTT.

This clone is a singleton in its sample. The chain has TRBV7-2 and TRBJ1-2; 8 nucleotides match TRBD1. This CDR3 is 16 amino acids long. The V segment lost 0 bases and the J segment 9 bases; nucleotides outside the gene matches: 12. Germline V gene sequence: CDR1 SGHTA, CDR2 FQGNSA. CDR3 sequence (DNA): TGTGCCAGCAGCTTAGCTCAGCTTCGGACAGGGCAGCGCTACACCTTC. Its translation is CASSLAQLRTGQRYTF.

The genes are TRBV24-1 and TRBJ2-3; TRBD2 matches at 10 bases. The CDR3 totals 16 residues. Per the germline V gene, CDR1 is KGHDR and CDR2 is SFDVKD. The trim removed 5 bases at V and 1 base at J, leaving 5 bases unmatched. CDR3 coding DNA: TGTGCCACCAGTGTAAGCGGGGGGGTTGGCACAGATACGCAGTATTTT. This codes for CATSVSGGVGTDTQYF.

The rearrangement joins TRBV6-4 to TRBJ1-1; no firm D call. The germline V gene has CDR1 MRHNA and CDR2 SNTAGT. Trimming took 4 bases from V and 2 from J, leaving 8 bases between them. The length of the CDR3 is 13 residues. The CDR3 DNA sequence: TGTGCCAGCAGTGTAGAACTAAACACTGAAGCTTTCTTT. This encodes CASSVELNTEAFF.

This rearrangement joins TRBV3-1 (or the pseudogene TRBV3-2) to TRBJ2-7; unclear D gene. Germline V gene lookup returns CDR1 LGHDT and CDR2 YNNKEL (reference sequence). This CDR3 has 12 residues. The V end was cut by 2 bases, the J end by 2 bases, with 4 bases between. CDR3 in amino acids: CASSQTTYEQYF. CDR3 nucleotides: TGTGCCAGCAGCCAAACTACCTACGAGCAGTACTTC.

The chain uses TRBV19 and TRBJ2-7; TRBD2 agrees at 8 bases. Trimming took 3 bases from V and 4 from J; bases not matched to a gene: 8. The CDR3 has 15 amino acids. Germline V lookup: CDR1 LNHDA, CDR2 SQIVND (reference sequence). CDR3 in amino acids: CASSISAGELYEQYF. The CDR3 DNA is TGTGCCAGTAGTATTTCAGCGGGAGAGTTATACGAGCAGTACTTC.

The J gene is TRBJ1-5, the V gene TRBV15; D is perhaps TRBD1 (6 bases). V lost 0 bases and J lost 5, with 14 bases in between. This CDR3 contains 16 residues. Germline V gives CDR1 LNHNV, CDR2 YYDKDF (reference sequence). CDR3 in amino acids: CATSRDIGAGDQPQHF. The CDR3 bases are TGTGCCACCAGCAGAGATATAGGGGCAGGGGATCAGCCCCAGCATTTT.

J is TRBJ1-5 and V is TRBV5-6; 7 bases match TRBD1. This CDR3 has 13 residues. Germline V lookup: CDR1 SGHDT, CDR2 YYEEEE. V lost 3 bases and J lost 12; bases outside the gene matches: 9. In DNA, the CDR3 is TGTGCCAGCAGCTGGGGTCCACAGGGGAACCAGCATTTT. The encoded protein is CASSWGPQGNQHF.